One T cell receptor beta chain is described in this entry. This sample was included in a study of cytomegalovirus exposure and HLA in healthy donors. The protocol was immunoSEQ multiplex PCR, while the TCRdb copy is restricted to in-frame clones and leaves out a portion. The data contain over 250,000 clones, about 90% of them singletons. V shed 6 bases and J 3 bases; nucleotides not matched to a gene: 8. Germline V gene lookup returns CDR1 SGHTA and CDR2 FQGTGA. This CDR3 has 16 amino acids. The sequence came from a woman aged 25 to 39 in good health and CMV-seropositive. The specimen was PBMCs. The chain links TRBV7-3 to TRBJ1-6; TRBD1 aligns across 7 bases. CDR3 in amino acids: CASRLQGTDYNSPLHF. CDR3 nucleotide sequence: TGTGCCAGCAGGTTACAGGGGACCGACTATAATTCACCCCTCCACTTT.